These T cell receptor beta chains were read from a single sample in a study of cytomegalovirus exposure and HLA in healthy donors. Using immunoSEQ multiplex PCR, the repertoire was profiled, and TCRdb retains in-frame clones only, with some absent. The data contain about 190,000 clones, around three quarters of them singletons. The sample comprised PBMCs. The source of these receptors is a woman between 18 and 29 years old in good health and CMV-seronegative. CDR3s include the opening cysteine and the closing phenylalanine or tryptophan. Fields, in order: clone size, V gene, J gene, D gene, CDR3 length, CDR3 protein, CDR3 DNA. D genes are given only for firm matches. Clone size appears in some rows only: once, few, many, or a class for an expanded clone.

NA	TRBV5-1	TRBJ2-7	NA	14	CASSSAAGTYEQYF	TGCGCCAGCAGCTCTGCTGCCGGGACCTACGAGCAGTACTTC
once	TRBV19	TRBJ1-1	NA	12	CASSNGHTEAFF	TGTGCCAGTAGTAACGGTCACACTGAAGCTTTCTTT
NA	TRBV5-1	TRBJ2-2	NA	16	CASSPNRFGNTGELFF	TGCGCCAGCAGCCCCAACAGGTTCGGGAACACCGGGGAGCTGTTTTTT
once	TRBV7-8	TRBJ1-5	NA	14	CASSLQGNNQPQHF	TGTGCCAGCAGCCTACAGGGAAACAATCAGCCCCAGCATTTT
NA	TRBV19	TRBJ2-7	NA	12	CASSIDSSEQYF	TGTGCCAGTAGTATTGACAGTTCCGAGCAGTACTTC
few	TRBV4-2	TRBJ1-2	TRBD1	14	CASSQTQGAYGYTF	TGTGCCAGCAGCCAAACCCAGGGGGCATATGGCTACACCTTC
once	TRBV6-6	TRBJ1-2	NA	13	CASISLGRSGYTF	TGTGCCAGCATATCGTTAGGGAGAAGTGGCTACACCTTC
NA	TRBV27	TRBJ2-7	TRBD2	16	CASSSLTSGGAYEQYF	TGTGCCAGCAGTTCCTTAACTAGCGGGGGGGCTTACGAGCAGTACTTC
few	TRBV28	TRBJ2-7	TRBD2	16	CASSPPGAGGSWEQYF	TGTGCCAGCAGTCCCCCTGGAGCGGGGGGCAGTTGGGAGCAGTACTTC
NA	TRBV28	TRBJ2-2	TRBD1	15	CASSTRGLGTGELFF	TGTGCCAGCAGTACTAGGGGGCTAGGCACCGGGGAGCTGTTTTTT
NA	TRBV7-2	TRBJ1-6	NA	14	CASSFTRALQSLHF	TGTGCCAGCAGCTTTACCAGGGCCCTACAATCCCTCCACTTT
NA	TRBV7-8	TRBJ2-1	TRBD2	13	CASSPSGPYEQFF	TGTGCCAGCAGTCCTAGCGGTCCTTATGAGCAGTTCTTC
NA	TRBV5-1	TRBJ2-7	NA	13	CASSLTRTYEQYF	TGCGCCAGCAGCTTAACCAGAACCTACGAGCAGTACTTC
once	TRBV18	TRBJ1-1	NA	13	CASSPVVNTEAFF	TGTGCCAGCTCACCAGTCGTGAACACTGAAGCTTTCTTT
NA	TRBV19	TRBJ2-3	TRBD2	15	CASSSSGVAADTQYF	TGTGCCAGTAGTTCAAGCGGGGTAGCCGCAGATACGCAGTATTTT
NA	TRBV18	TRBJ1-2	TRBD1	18	CASSPDAAGQGANYGYTF	TGTGCCAGCTCACCCGATGCAGCGGGACAGGGGGCGAACTATGGCTACACCTTC
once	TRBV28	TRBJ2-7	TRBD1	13	CASSPTGGYEQYF	TGTGCCAGCAGTCCCACAGGGGGTTACGAGCAGTACTTC
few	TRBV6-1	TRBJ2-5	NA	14	CASSVEPLAKTQYF	TGTGCCAGCAGTGTGGAGCCCCTGGCGAAGACCCAGTACTTC
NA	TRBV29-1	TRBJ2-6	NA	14	CSVGRSTGANVLTF	TGCAGCGTTGGCCGTAGTACTGGGGCCAACGTCCTGACTTTC
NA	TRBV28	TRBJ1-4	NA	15	CASSTSRTTNEKLFF	TGTGCCAGCAGTACTAGTCGCACAACTAATGAAAAACTGTTTTTT
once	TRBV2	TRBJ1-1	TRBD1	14	CASRVTGGRTEAFF	TGTGCCAGCAGGGTTACAGGGGGCAGAACTGAAGCTTTCTTT
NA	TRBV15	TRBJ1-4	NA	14	CAVPIAWGNEKLFF	TGTGCCGTCCCAATAGCGTGGGGAAATGAAAAACTGTTTTTT
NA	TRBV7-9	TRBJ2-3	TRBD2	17	CASSLGAGLARTDTQYF	TGTGCCAGCAGCTTAGGAGCGGGACTAGCGAGAACAGATACGCAGTATTTT
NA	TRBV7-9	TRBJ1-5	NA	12	CASSWPGGAQHF	TGTGCCAGCAGCTGGCCGGGGGGAGCCCAGCATTTT
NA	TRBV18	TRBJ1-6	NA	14	CASSPIKRDSPLHF	TGTGCCAGCTCACCCATTAAAAGAGATTCACCCCTCCACTTT
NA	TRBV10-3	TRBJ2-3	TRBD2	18	CAISGTSGGDMGTDTQYF	TGTGCCATCAGTGGGACTAGCGGGGGGGACATGGGCACAGATACGCAGTATTTT
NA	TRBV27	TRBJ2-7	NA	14	CASSLGPRDREQYF	TGTGCCAGCAGTCTAGGACCGAGGGATCGCGAGCAGTACTTC
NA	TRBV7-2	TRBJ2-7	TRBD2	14	CASSLRLATYEQYF	TGTGCCAGCAGCTTGCGACTAGCGACATACGAGCAGTACTTC
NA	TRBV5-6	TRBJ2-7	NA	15	CASSLYPPGVHEQYF	TGTGCCAGCAGCTTGTACCCACCAGGGGTCCACGAGCAGTACTTC
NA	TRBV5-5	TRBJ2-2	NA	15	CASSPTWQASGELFF	TGTGCCAGCAGCCCTACATGGCAGGCAAGCGGGGAGCTGTTTTTT
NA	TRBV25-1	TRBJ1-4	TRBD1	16	CASSEQGAAGNEKLFF	TGTGCCAGCAGTGAACAGGGGGCAGCAGGGAATGAAAAACTGTTTTTT
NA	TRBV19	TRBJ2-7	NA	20	CASSSNPRRPQTGIPYEQYF	TGTGCCAGTAGTTCCAACCCTCGACGACCTCAAACAGGGATTCCATACGAGCAGTACTTC
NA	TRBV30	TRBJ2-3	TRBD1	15	CAWSQDRTSTDTQYF	TGTGCCTGGAGTCAGGACAGGACTAGCACAGATACGCAGTATTTT
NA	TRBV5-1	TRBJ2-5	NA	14	CASSGTGKQETQYF	TGCGCCAGCAGCGGAACCGGGAAACAAGAGACCCAGTACTTC
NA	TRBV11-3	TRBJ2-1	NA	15	CASSSGPTGFNEQFF	TGTGCCAGCAGCTCTGGGCCGACGGGGTTCAATGAGCAGTTCTTC
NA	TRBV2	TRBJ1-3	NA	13	CASSPTAGNTIYF	TGTGCCAGCAGTCCAACTGCTGGAAACACCATATATTTT
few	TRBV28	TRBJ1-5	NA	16	CASSLVRGMSNQPQHF	TGTGCCAGCAGTTTGGTCAGGGGTATGAGCAATCAGCCCCAGCATTTT
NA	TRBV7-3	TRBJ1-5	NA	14	CASSTPGDNQPQHF	TGTGCCAGCAGCACGCCAGGGGACAATCAGCCCCAGCATTTT
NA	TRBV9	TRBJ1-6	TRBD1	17	CASSVALLGGSNSPLHF	TGTGCCAGCAGCGTAGCCTTGTTAGGGGGCTCGAATTCACCCCTCCACTTT
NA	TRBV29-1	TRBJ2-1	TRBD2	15	CSVDDPGGGLNEQFF	TGCAGCGTCGATGACCCTGGGGGGGGTCTCAATGAGCAGTTCTTC
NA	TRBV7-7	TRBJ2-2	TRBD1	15	CASSLETGVTGELFF	TGTGCCAGCAGCTTAGAGACAGGGGTCACCGGGGAGCTGTTTTTT
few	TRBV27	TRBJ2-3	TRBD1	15	CASSLSGQSADTQYF	TGTGCCAGCAGTTTATCGGGACAGTCCGCAGATACGCAGTATTTT
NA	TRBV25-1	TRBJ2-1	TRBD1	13	CASTYRDREEQFF	TGTGCCAGCACATACCGGGACAGGGAAGAGCAGTTCTTC
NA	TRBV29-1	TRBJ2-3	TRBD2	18	CSVEGAGGPGAKGKTQYF	TGCAGCGTTGAGGGGGCGGGGGGGCCAGGGGCTAAAGGGAAGACGCAGTATTTT
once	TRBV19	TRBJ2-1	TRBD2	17	CASSIAGGLAGGGEQFF	TGTGCCAGTAGTATAGCTGGTGGGCTAGCGGGAGGGGGTGAGCAGTTCTTC
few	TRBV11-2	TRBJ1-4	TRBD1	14	CASSLGQGGEKLFF	TGTGCCAGCAGCTTAGGGCAGGGGGGTGAAAAACTGTTTTTT
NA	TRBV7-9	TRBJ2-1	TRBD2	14	CASSLVASGGGGIF	TGTGCCAGCAGCTTAGTTGCTAGCGGGGGCGGGGGGATCTTC
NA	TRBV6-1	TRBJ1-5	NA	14	CASSGNRANQPQHF	TGTGCCAGCAGTGGGAACAGGGCCAATCAGCCCCAGCATTTT
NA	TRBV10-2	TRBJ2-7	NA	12	CASRQGNYEQYF	TGCGCCAGCAGGCAGGGGAACTACGAGCAGTACTTC
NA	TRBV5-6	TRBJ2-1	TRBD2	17	CASSPNRGGLLYNEQFF	TGTGCCAGCAGCCCAAACCGGGGGGGCCTTCTCTACAATGAGCAGTTCTTC
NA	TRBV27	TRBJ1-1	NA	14	CASQGQGGNTEAFF	TGTGCCAGTCAGGGACAAGGGGGAAACACTGAAGCTTTCTTT
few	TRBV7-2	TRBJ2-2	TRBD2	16	CASSLVAGANTGELFF	TGTGCCAGCAGCTTAGTGGCGGGAGCGAACACCGGGGAGCTGTTTTTT
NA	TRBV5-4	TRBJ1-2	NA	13	CASSLTGGGGYTF	TGTGCCAGCAGCTTGACGGGCGGAGGTGGCTACACCTTC
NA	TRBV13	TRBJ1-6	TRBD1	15	CASSVGQGGNSPLHF	TGTGCCAGCAGCGTAGGACAGGGGGGGAATTCACCCCTCCACTTT